This T cell receptor (beta chain) comes out of a study of T cell repertoires in cytomegalovirus infection. Turning to the study itself: From public TCR beta signatures came an indication of both CMV infection and matching HLA type.

This clonotype occurred many times. Its target is not known. TCRdb recomputed calls from the reads with MiXCR, one row per CDR3 protein. Of some 230,000 distinct CDR3 sequences listed, roughly 22% are singletons. Study results and caveats: Adding up the frequency of public TCR beta families identified people who carried CMV plus the relevant HLA. Predominance within the ex vivo response was attributable to HLA-C-restricted CMV-specific TCR beta clonotypes.

Sequencing input: CD8+ T cells from PBMCs. This TCR derives from a human donor in good health (CMV status not recorded). Some clones in this sample may be carry-over from other donors' samples.

The CDR3 nucleotides are TGTGCCAGCAGCCTGACGACTAGCGGGCCTCTGCTGGATACGCAGTATTTT. Its translation is CASSLTTSGPLLDTQYF. The rearrangement joins TRBV7-6 to TRBJ2-3; 10 nucleotides line up with TRBD2. The CDR3 runs to 17 residues. Germline assignment: CDR1 SGHVS and CDR2 FNYEAQ. Losses at the gene ends were 5 bases for V and 6 bases for J; bases not matched to a gene: 14.